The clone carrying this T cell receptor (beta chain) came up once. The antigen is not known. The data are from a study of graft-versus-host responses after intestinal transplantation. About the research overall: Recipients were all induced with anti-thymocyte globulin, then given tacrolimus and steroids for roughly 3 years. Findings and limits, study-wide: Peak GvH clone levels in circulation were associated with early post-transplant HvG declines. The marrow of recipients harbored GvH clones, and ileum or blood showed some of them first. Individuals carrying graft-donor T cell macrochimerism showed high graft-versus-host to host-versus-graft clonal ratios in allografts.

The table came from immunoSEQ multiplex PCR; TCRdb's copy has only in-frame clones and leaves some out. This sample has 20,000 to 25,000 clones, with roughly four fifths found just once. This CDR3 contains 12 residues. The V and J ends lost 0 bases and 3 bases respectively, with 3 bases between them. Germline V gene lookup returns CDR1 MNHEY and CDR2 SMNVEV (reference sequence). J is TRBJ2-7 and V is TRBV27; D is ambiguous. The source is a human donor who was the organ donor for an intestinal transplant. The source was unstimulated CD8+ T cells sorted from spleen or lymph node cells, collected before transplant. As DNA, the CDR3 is TGTGCCAGCAGTTTATCCCACTACGAGCAGTACTTC. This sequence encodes CASSLSHYEQYF.